In its sample, the clone carrying this T cell receptor (beta chain) was seen a few times. Its specificity is not known. The record originates from a study of T cell repertoires in cytomegalovirus infection. Study as a whole: As its CMV epitopes, the study selected recently identified HLA-C-restricted and well-studied HLA-B-restricted targets. Shared public TCR beta signatures pointed to both CMV infection and a matching HLA type.

Germline CDR1 is LGHDT and CDR2 is YNNKEL (reference sequence). Trimming cost V 4 bases and J 0 bases, with 7 bases left between them. This CDR3 contains 14 residues. Study outcomes and limitations: Of the TCR beta families, the public ones yielded a cumulative frequency that identified carriers of CMV plus the relevant HLA. The study found HLA-C-restricted CMV-specific TCR beta clonotypes dominating the ex vivo response.

TCRdb analysed the reads with MiXCR anew, one entry per CDR3 protein. The sample consists of a few hundred thousand distinct CDR3 sequences, just under 25% of them appearing once. This specimen was cultured PBMCs, taken from culture after CMV antigen stimulation. The sequence came from a human donor in good health (CMV status not recorded). Some clones in this sample may be carry-over from other donors' samples. The rearrangement joins TRBV3-1 to TRBJ1-3; D not certain. CDR3 sequence (DNA): TGTGCCAGCAGCCCTCAGCTCTCTGGAAACACCATATATTTT. Translated, it gives CASSPQLSGNTIYF.